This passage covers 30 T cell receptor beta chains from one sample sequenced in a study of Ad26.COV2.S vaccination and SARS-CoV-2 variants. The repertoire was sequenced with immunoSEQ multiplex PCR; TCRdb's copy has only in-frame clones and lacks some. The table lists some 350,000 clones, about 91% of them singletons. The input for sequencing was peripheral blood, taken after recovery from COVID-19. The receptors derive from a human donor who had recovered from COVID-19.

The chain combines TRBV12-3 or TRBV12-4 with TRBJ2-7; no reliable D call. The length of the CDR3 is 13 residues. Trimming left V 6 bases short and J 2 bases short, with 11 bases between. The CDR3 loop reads CASSPVNTYEQYF. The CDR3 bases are TGTGCCAGCAGCCCAGTAAATACCTACGAGCAGTACTTC.

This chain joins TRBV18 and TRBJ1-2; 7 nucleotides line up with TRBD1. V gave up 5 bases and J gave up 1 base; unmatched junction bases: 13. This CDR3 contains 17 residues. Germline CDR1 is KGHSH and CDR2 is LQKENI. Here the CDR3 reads CASSSKQGSLLNYGYTF. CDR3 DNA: TGTGCCAGCTCATCGAAACAGGGGTCCCTTCTTAACTATGGCTACACCTTC.

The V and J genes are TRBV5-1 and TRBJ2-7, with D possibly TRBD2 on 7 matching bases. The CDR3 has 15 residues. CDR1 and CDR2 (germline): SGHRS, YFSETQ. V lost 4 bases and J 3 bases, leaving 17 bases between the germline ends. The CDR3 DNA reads TGCGCCAGCAGCGTAGGCCGGGGGGCCCGCTACGAGCAGTACTTC. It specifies CASSVGRGARYEQYF.

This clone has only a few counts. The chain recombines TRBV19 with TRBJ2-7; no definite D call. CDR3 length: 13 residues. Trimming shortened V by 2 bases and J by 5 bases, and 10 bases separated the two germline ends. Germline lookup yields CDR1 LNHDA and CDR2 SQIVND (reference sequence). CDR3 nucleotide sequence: TGTGCCAGTAGTATAAGGGTTAAAGACGAGCAGTACTTC. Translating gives CASSIRVKDEQYF. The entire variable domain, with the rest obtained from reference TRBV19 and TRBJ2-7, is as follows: DGGITQSPKYLFRKEGQNVTLSCEQNLNHDAMYWYRQDPGQGLRLIYYSQIVNDFQKGDIAEGYSVSREKKESFPLTVTSAQKNPTAFYLCASSIRVKDEQYFGPGTRLTVT.

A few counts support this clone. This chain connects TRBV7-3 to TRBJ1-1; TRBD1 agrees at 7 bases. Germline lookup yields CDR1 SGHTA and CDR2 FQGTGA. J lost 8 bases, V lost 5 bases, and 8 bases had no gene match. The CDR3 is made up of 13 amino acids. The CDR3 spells CASSPGQAIEAFF. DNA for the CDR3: TGTGCCAGCAGCCCCGGACAGGCTATAGAAGCTTTCTTT.

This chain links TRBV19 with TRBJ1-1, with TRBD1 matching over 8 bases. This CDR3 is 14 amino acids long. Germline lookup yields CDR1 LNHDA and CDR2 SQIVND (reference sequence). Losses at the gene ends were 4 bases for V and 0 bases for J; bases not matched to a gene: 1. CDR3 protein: CASSRDRLNTEAFF. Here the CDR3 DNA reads TGTGCCAGTAGTAGGGACAGGCTGAACACTGAAGCTTTCTTT.

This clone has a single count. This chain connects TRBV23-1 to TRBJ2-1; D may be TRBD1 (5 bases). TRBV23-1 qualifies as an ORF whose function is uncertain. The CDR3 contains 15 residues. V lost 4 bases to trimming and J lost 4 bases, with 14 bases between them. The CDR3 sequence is CASSRLKGPYNEQFF. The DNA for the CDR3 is TGCGCCAGCAGTCGTTTGAAGGGGCCATACAATGAGCAGTTCTTC.

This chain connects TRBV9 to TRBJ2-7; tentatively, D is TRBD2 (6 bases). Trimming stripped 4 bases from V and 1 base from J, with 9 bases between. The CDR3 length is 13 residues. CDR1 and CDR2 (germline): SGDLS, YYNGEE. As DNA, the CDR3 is TGTGCCAGCAGCCCGGGAGAATCCTACGAGCAGTACTTC. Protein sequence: CASSPGESYEQYF.

This CDR3 reads CASSTGTDFGYSYNEQFF. The CDR3 coding sequence is TGTGCCAGCAGCACCGGGACAGACTTTGGGTACTCCTACAATGAGCAGTTCTTC. The rearrangement links TRBV4-2 to TRBJ2-1; TRBD1 aligns across 7 bases. Germline V gives CDR1 LGHNA, CDR2 YNFKEQ. The CDR3 length is 18 residues. After removal of 5 bases from V and 0 bases from J, the junction contained 13 bases not matched to a gene.

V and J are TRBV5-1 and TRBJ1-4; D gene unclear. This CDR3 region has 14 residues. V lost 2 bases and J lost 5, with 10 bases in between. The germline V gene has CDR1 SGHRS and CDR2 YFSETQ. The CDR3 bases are TGCGCCAGCAGCTTATCATCAAAAAATGAAAAACTGTTTTTT. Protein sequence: CASSLSSKNEKLFF.

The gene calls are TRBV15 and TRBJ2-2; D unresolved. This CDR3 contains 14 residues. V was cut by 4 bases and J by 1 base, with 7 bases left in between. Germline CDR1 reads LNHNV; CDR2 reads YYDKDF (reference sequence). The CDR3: CATSMLGNTGELFF. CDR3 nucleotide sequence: TGTGCCACCAGCATGTTGGGGAACACCGGGGAGCTGTTTTTT.

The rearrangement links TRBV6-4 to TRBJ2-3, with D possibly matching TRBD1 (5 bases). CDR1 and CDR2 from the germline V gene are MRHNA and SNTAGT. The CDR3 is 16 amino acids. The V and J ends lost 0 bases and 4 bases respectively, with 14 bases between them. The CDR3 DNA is TGTGCCAGCAGTGACTCGATTACCAGGGCCCCAGATACGCAGTATTTT. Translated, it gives CASSDSITRAPDTQYF.

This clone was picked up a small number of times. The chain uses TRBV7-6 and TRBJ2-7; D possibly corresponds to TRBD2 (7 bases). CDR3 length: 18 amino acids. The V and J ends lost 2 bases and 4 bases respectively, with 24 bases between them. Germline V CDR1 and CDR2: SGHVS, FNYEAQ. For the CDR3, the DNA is TGTGCCAGCAGCTTAATTCGGGGGGCGGGCCCTGGAGAGTACGAGCAGTACTTC. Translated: CASSLIRGAGPGEYEQYF.

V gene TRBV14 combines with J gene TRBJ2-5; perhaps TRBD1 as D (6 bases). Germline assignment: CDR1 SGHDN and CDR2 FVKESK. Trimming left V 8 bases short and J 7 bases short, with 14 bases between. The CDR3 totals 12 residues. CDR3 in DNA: TGTGCCAGCCGGGACACCTGGGGGACCCAGTACTTC. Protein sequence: CASRDTWGTQYF.

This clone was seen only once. The CDR3 DNA is TGCGCCAGCAGCCAAGTCGAGGAGCAGTTCTTC. Translated, it gives CASSQVEEQFF. The rearrangement links TRBV4-1 to TRBJ2-1, with no clear D. Germline V gene lookup returns CDR1 MGHRA and CDR2 YSYEKL. This CDR3 has 11 residues. Trimming stripped 1 base from V and 10 bases from J, with 5 bases between.

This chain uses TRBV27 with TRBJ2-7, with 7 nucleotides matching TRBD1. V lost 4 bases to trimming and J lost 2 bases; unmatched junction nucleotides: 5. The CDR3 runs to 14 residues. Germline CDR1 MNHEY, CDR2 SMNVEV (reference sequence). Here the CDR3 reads CASSSRGLPYEQYF. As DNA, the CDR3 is TGTGCCAGCAGTTCGAGGGGGCTCCCCTACGAGCAGTACTTC.

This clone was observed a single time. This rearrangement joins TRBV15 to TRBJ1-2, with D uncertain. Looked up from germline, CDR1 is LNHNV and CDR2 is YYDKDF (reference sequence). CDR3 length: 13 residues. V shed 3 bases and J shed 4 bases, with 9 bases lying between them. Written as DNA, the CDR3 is TGTGCCACCAGCAGCCCCAGGATCTATGGCTACACCTTC. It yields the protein CATSSPRIYGYTF.

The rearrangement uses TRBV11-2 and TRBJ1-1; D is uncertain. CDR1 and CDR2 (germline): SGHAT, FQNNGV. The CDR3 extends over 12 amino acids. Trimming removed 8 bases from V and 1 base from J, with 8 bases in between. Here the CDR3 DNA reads TGTGCCAGCGGAATAGCGAACACTGAAGCTTTCTTT. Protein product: CASGIANTEAFF.

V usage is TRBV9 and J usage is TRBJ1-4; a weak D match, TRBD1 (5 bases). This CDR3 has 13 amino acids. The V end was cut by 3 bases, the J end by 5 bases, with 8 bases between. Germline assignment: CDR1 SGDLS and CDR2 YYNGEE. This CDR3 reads CASSARQNEKLFF. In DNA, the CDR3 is TGTGCCAGCAGCGCCCGACAGAATGAAAAACTGTTTTTT.

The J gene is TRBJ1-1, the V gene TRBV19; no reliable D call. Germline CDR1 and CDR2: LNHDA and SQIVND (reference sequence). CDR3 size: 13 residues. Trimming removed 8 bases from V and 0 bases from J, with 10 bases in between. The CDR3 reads CASSGVLNTEAFF. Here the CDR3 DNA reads TGTGCCAGTTCCGGGGTTTTGAACACTGAAGCTTTCTTT.

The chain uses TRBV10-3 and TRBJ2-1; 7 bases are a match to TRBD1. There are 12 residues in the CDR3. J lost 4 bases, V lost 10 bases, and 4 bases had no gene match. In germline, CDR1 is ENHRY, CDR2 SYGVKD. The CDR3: CASWGQYNEQFF. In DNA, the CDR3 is TGTGCCAGTTGGGGACAGTACAATGAGCAGTTCTTC.

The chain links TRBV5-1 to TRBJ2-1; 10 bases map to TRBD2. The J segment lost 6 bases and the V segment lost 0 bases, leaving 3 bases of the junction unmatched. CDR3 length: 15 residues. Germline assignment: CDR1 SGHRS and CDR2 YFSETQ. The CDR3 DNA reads TGCGCCAGCAGCTTGGGGGCTAGCGGGGGCAATGAGCAGTTCTTC. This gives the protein CASSLGASGGNEQFF.

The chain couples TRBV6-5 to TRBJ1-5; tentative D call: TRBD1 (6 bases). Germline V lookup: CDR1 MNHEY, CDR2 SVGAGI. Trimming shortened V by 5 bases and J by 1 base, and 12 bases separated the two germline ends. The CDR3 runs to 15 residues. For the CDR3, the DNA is TGTGCCAGCAGTAGACAGGCGTGGAGCAATCAGCCCCAGCATTTT. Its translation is CASSRQAWSNQPQHF.

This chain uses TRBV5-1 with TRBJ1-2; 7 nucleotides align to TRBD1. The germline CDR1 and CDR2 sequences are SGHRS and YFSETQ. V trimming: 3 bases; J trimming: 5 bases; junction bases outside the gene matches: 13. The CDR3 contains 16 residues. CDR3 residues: CASSSIWDSAGYGYTF. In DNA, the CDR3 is TGCGCCAGCAGCTCAATATGGGACAGTGCGGGGTATGGCTACACCTTC.

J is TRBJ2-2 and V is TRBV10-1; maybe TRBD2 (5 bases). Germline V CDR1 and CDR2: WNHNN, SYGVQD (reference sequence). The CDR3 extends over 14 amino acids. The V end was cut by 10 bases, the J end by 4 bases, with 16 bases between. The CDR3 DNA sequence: TGCGCCACCGGGGTAACCCGGGGCACCGGGGAGCTGTTTTTT. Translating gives CATGVTRGTGELFF.

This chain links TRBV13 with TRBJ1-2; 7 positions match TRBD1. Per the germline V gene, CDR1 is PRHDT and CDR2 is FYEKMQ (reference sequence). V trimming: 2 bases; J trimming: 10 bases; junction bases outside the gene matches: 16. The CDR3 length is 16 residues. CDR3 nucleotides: TGTGCCAGCAGCTTAACATTTCTGTCTGGACAGGCATTCTACACCTTC. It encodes CASSLTFLSGQAFYTF.

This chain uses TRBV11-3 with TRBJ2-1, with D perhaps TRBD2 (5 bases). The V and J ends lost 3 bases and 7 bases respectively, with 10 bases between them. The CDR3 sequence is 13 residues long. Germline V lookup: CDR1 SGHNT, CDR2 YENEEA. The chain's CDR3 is CASSLREANEQFF. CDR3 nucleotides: TGTGCCAGCAGCTTGAGGGAAGCGAATGAGCAGTTCTTC.

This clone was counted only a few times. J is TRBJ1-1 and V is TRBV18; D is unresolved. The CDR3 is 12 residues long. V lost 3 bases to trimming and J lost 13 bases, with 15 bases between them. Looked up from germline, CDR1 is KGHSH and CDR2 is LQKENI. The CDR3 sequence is CASSPTGGDCFF. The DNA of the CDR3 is TGTGCCAGCTCACCTACCGGCGGAGACTGTTTCTTT.

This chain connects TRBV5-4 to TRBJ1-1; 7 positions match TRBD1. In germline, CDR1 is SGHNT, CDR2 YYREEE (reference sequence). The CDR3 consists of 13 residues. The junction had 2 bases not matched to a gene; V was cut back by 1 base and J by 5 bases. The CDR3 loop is CASSLTGVTEAFF. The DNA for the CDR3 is TGTGCCAGCAGCTTGACAGGGGTAACTGAAGCTTTCTTT.

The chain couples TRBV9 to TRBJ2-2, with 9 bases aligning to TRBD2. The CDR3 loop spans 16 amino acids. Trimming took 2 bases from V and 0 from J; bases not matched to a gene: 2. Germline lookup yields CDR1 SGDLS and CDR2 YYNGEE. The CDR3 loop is CASSVRTSANTGELFF. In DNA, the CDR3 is TGTGCCAGCAGCGTGAGGACTAGCGCGAACACCGGGGAGCTGTTTTTT.